The TCR beta chain under discussion was sequenced for a study of cytotoxic CD8 clonotypes in ibrutinib-treated CLL. At the level of the study: Patients: roughly ten relapsed/refractory, some 16 treatment-naive, 17 IGHV unmutated. Study conclusions and caveats: Clonality rose at ibrutinib response and fell back toward baseline at progression.

The CDR3 has 19 amino acids. Per germline, CDR1 KGHSH and CDR2 LQKENI. V gave up 3 bases and J gave up 3 bases; unmatched junction bases: 14. To note about this clone: Its antigen remains unidentified.

Investigators sought sequencing depths of between 1 in 200,000 and 1 in 1 million T cells. Libraries were prepared by immunoSEQ multiplex PCR; TCRdb keeps only in-frame clonotypes and omits some of them. Among roughly 180,000 clones listed, over 60% were seen once. The source material was PBMCs, sampled after 24 months of ibrutinib treatment. The clonotype comes from a human donor with chronic lymphocytic leukemia. The chain joins TRBV18 to TRBJ2-1; TRBD1 matches at 10 bases. CDR3 in amino acids: CASSPNLVRTGGHYNEQFF. The CDR3 nucleotides read TGTGCCAGCTCACCCAACCTAGTCAGGACAGGGGGACACTACAATGAGCAGTTCTTC.